In its sample, the clone carrying this T cell receptor (beta chain) was seen a few times. Antigen specificity is unknown. Every sample yielded at least 6.5 million isolated PBMCs. With a J-beta primer mix and a sample-barcoded 5' primer, a second PCR ran about 7 to 12 cycles. TCRdb independently ran MiXCR on the 5' RACE reads; one entry per CDR3 protein. The sample includes roughly 1,500,000 distinct CDR3 sequences, roughly 45% of them seen just once. This specimen comes from a study of blood T cells in healthy people across ages. Findings of the study overall: Not knowing donor CMV status may have confounded expanded clonotype changes.

The clonotype comes from a woman between 18 and 29 years old in good health. Source material: blood.

Here the CDR3 DNA reads TGTGCCAGCAGCTCCCGAACAGGCGGGAGTGGTGATACGCAGTATTTT. Translating gives CASSSRTGGSGDTQYF. The chain is built from TRBV9 and TRBJ2-3, with 7 bases matching TRBD2. In germline, CDR1 is SGDLS, CDR2 YYNGEE. CDR3 length equals 16 residues. J gave up 6 bases and V 4 bases, and 14 bases lay outside the gene matches.